This T cell receptor (beta chain) was observed in a study of T cells expressing NK-cell markers. Study-wide results and caveats: In a handful of donors, dominant clonotypes made up about 28.3-60.1% of CD3+CD56-NKG2C+ cells.

The cDNA for TCR beta came from 5'RACE template switching with UMIs. Each CDR3 protein gets one entry in TCRdb, which reprocessed the 5' RACE reads and gives no DNA. The table lists 150,000 to 180,000 distinct CDR3 sequences, with more than 35% in the top ten. Comments on this clonotype: Its antigen remains unknown.

CDR3 size: 12 residues. Germline V CDR1 and CDR2: SGHAT, FQNNGV. The sample comprised blood T cells: a sorted CD56 or NKG2C T cell subset, CD4+ or CD8+ T cells, or bulk PBMC T cells (not recorded which). The receptor comes from a woman aged 45-60 years in good health. The rearrangement uses TRBV11-2 and TRBJ2-1; TCRdb designates TRBD1, a call that cannot be tested without DNA. CDR3 sequence reads: CASSPGVGEQFF.